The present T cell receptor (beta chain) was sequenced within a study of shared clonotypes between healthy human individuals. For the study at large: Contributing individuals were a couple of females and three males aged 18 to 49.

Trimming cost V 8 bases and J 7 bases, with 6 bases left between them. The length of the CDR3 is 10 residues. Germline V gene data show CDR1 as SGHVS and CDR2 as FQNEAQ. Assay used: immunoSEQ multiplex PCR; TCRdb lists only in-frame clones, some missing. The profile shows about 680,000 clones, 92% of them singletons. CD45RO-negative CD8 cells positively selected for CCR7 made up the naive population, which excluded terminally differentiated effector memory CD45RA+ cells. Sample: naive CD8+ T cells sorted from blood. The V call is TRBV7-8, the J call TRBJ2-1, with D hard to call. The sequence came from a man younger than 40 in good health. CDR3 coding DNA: TGTGCCAGCGGAAGGAATGAGCAGTTCTTC. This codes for CASGRNEQFF.